This TCR beta chain was captured by sequencing in a study of regulatory T cells in long-lasting Graves disease. Trimming removed 1 base from V and 5 bases from J; junction bases left unmatched: 10. The CDR3 has 16 amino acids. The germline V gene has CDR1 SGHAT and CDR2 FQNNGV. With iRepertoire HTBI primers and Arm-PCR of CDR3 regions, TCR beta libraries were built. From the multiplex PCR reads, TCRdb called clonotypes with MiXCR, one entry per CDR3 protein. This sample has 350,000 to 550,000 distinct CDR3 sequences; under 15% occur once, and the top ten carry over 15%. Many counts were recorded for this clonotype. The time point: newly diagnosed GD, antithyroid drugs for less than 3 months. The TCR library used RNA extracted from PBMCs. The same sample was also used in a study of T cells in Graves' hyperthyroidism and ophthalmopathy.

The receptor's source is a woman in her 30s with Graves disease. Sequences were derived from peripheral blood mononuclear cells (PBMCs), sampled at new diagnosis, from a patient treated with antithyroid drugs. The chain recombines TRBV11-2 with TRBJ2-5; 7 bases match TRBD2. Written as DNA, the CDR3 is TGTGCCAGCAGCTTAGGAGGGAGGGCCAATGGGGAGACCCAGTACTTC. This sequence encodes CASSLGGRANGETQYF.